Below, 23 T cell receptor beta chains from the same sample are listed, as sequenced in a study of T cells in Graves' hyperthyroidism and ophthalmopathy. RNA transcripts served as the template for amplifying TCR beta CDR3 regions. Primed by the HTBI set, a first-round RT-PCR was run on the TCR CDR3. TCRdb re-called the multiplex PCR reads with MiXCR, one entry per CDR3 protein. This table holds about 720,000 distinct CDR3 sequences, over 15% found once. The sequenced material came from blood. Source of these receptors: a man aged 18 to 30 with Graves' hyperthyroidism.

Only a few counts were recorded for this clonotype. A junction end diverges from the germline sequence, so it may reflect a read error. The chain joins TRBV27 to TRBJ2-1; TRBD1 agrees at 7 bases. This CDR3 contains 16 residues. In germline, CDR1 is MNHEY, CDR2 SMNVEV (reference sequence). The CDR3 nucleotides are TGTGCCAGCAGTTTATCCCTCGACAGGGTTCACAATGAGCGGTTCTTC. Encoded protein: CASSLSLDRVHNERFF.

This clonotype turned up a few times. This rearrangement joins TRBV6-1 to TRBJ2-7; TRBD1 agrees at 7 bases. CDR3 length: 11 residues. The V and J ends lost 8 bases and 5 bases, in that order; junction bases with no gene match: 3. Germline lookup yields CDR1 MNHNS and CDR2 SASEGT. CDR3 region: CASLQGDEQYF. For the CDR3, the DNA is TGTGCCAGCCTGCAGGGGGACGAGCAGTACTTC.

This clonotype was found many times. The V call is TRBV7-8, the J call TRBJ2-7; D gene ambiguous. The CDR3 covers 13 residues. V lost 2 bases and J lost 1, with 6 bases in between. Germline V CDR1 and CDR2: SGHVS, FQNEAQ. CDR3 sequence: CASSLWRSYEQYF. The CDR3 nucleotides read TGTGCCAGCAGCTTATGGCGGTCCTACGAGCAGTACTTC.

This clonotype was counted between two and nine times. This chain joins TRBV20-1 and TRBJ2-6; 7 nucleotides match TRBD1. Per the germline V gene, CDR1 is DFQATT and CDR2 is SNEGSKA (reference sequence). The V segment lost 0 bases and the J segment 0 bases; nucleotides outside the gene matches: 2. The CDR3 runs to 16 residues. The CDR3 DNA reads TGCAGTGCTAGAGAGACAGGGTCCTCTGGGGCCAACGTCCTGACTTTC. It is translated as CSARETGSSGANVLTF.

This clonotype has a handful of counts. V usage is TRBV7-9 and J usage is TRBJ2-5; D is possibly TRBD2 (5 bases). The length of the CDR3 is 13 residues. V was cut by 6 bases and J by 3 bases, with 11 bases left in between. Per germline, CDR1 SEHNR and CDR2 FQNEAQ (reference sequence). CDR3 in DNA: TGTGCCAGCAGGTACAGCGGTGAAGAGACCCAGTACTTC. Translating gives CASRYSGEETQYF.

This clonotype was seen ten or more times. One junction end disagrees with the germline gene, perhaps due to a read error. The chain employs TRBV6-2 or TRBV6-3 and TRBJ2-7; 11 bases are a match to TRBD1. The CDR3 is made up of 16 amino acids. The germline gives CDR1 MNHEY, CDR2 SVGEGT. CDR3: CASRYDIGQGAREQYF. CDR3 coding DNA: TGTGCCAGCCGTTACGACATTGGACAGGGGGCTAGGGAGCAGTACTTC.

The chain uses TRBV7-6 and TRBJ2-1, with D possibly called TRBD1 or TRBD2 (5 bases each). V was clipped by 5 bases and J by 7 bases, with 18 bases between them. The CDR3 runs 15 residues. Germline lookup yields CDR1 SGHVS and CDR2 FNYEAQ. CDR3 loop: CASSPYLDSGNEQFF. DNA of the CDR3: TGTGCCAGCAGCCCATACCTTGACAGCGGTAATGAGCAGTTCTTC.

The chain uses TRBV6-1 and TRBJ2-1; 11 bases fit TRBD2. The V gene end was trimmed by 6 bases and the J gene end by 8 bases; junction bases not matched to a gene: 6. The CDR3 runs to 14 residues. Per the germline V gene, CDR1 is MNHNS and CDR2 is SASEGT. The CDR3 DNA sequence: TGTGCCAGCAGCCACGGGACTAGCGGCGATGAGCAGTTCTTC. Its protein product is CASSHGTSGDEQFF.

In its sample, this clonotype was seen many times. The chain links TRBV28 to TRBJ1-1, with 9 bases matching TRBD1. The CDR3 has 15 amino acids. The V gene end was trimmed by 8 bases and the J gene end by 4 bases; junction bases not matched to a gene: 11. Germline CDR1 MDHEN, CDR2 SYDVKM. The CDR3 sequence: CASGKTGGPVTEAFF. Here the CDR3 DNA reads TGTGCCAGCGGGAAAACAGGGGGCCCGGTCACTGAAGCTTTCTTT.

The gene calls are TRBV7-3 and TRBJ2-3; 12 bases fit TRBD2. There are 16 residues in the CDR3. CDR1 is SGHTA and CDR2 is FQGTGA in the germline V gene. V gave up 2 bases and J gave up 7 bases; unmatched junction bases: 7. The CDR3 DNA reads as TGTGCCAGCAGCTTAGGGGGACTAGCGGGTGAACATACGCAGTATTTT. Its translation: CASSLGGLAGEHTQYF.

This clonotype was detected many times. The chain is built from TRBV12-3 or TRBV12-4 and TRBJ2-6, with D unresolved. V shed 1 base and J shed 4 bases, with 11 bases lying between them. The CDR3 consists of 16 residues. In DNA form, the CDR3 reads TGTGCCAGCAGTTTAGAGATACACGCCGGGGCCAACGTCCTGACTTTC. Its translation is CASSLEIHAGANVLTF.

This clonotype was counted many times. The rearrangement uses TRBV7-9 and TRBJ2-1; possibly TRBD2 for D (6 bases). The V gene's germline CDR1 is SEHNR and CDR2 FQNEAQ (reference sequence). With 1 base removed from V and 5 bases from J, the gap between germline ends came to 12 bases. The CDR3 covers 15 residues. The CDR3 DNA reads TGTGCCAGCAGCTTAGGGGCGGGATTTAACAATGAGCAGTTCTTC. Its protein is CASSLGAGFNNEQFF.

The chain carries TRBV11-2 and TRBJ2-1; D is tentatively TRBD1 or TRBD2 (6 bases each). V dropped 7 bases and J dropped 1 base, with 14 bases sitting between them. Germline V lookup: CDR1 SGHAT, CDR2 FQNNGV. There are 15 residues in the CDR3. CDR3: CASTQGGRSYNEQFF. In DNA form, the CDR3 reads TGTGCCAGCACCCAAGGGGGGAGATCCTACAATGAGCAGTTCTTC.

In regard to this clonotype: A much larger clonotype is one base distant, so this may be a read error. The genes are TRBV28 and TRBJ2-1; 15 bases match TRBD2. Germline V gene lookup returns CDR1 MDHEN and CDR2 SYDVKM. The CDR3 has 17 amino acids. V lost 4 bases, J lost 8 bases, and 9 bases stayed unmatched. CDR3 amino acids: CASSSWTSGRGFDEQFF. For the CDR3, the DNA is TGTGCCAGCAGTTCCTGGACTAGCGGGAGGGGTTTCGATGAGCAGTTCTTC.

This clonotype turned up a few times. The chain recombines TRBV5-1 with TRBJ2-5; 9 nucleotides agree with TRBD2. Germline V gene sequence: CDR1 SGHRS, CDR2 YFSETQ. This CDR3 is 14 amino acids long. The junction had 10 bases not matched to a gene; V was cut back by 8 bases and J by 5 bases. Here the CDR3 reads CARGSAGGKETQYF. As DNA, the CDR3 is TGCGCCAGAGGGTCGGCGGGAGGGAAGGAGACCCAGTACTTC.

This clonotype came up many times. The chain joins TRBV11-3 to TRBJ2-1; a possible D gene is TRBD1 (5 bases). This CDR3 comprises 15 residues. The germline V gene has CDR1 SGHNT and CDR2 YENEEA. V was cut by 0 bases and J by 9 bases, with 15 bases left in between. CDR3 loop: CASSLDRQSAGEQFF. The CDR3 DNA follows: TGTGCCAGCAGCTTAGATCGACAGTCGGCAGGTGAGCAGTTCTTC.

This clonotype was picked up many times. This chain connects TRBV7-6 to TRBJ2-3, with D possibly TRBD2 on 6 matching bases. Trimming stripped 5 bases from V and 1 base from J, with 16 bases between. CDR1 and CDR2 from the germline V gene are SGHVS and FNYEAQ. The CDR3 loop spans 16 amino acids. CDR3 nucleotides: TGTGCCAGCAGCGGGCTTCGGACGGGAGGCACAGATACGCAGTATTTT. This sequence encodes CASSGLRTGGTDTQYF.

The rearrangement links TRBV3-1 to TRBJ2-2; possibly TRBD1 for D (6 bases). This CDR3 is built from 17 residues. Trimming stripped 2 bases from V and 7 bases from J, with 20 bases between. Germline V gene data show CDR1 as LGHDT and CDR2 as YNNKEL (reference sequence). CDR3 sequence reads: CASSQRGGLMSGGELFF. The CDR3 nucleotides are TGTGCCAGCAGCCAACGAGGGGGTTTGATGTCAGGCGGGGAGCTGTTTTTT.

The chain uses TRBV7-2 and TRBJ2-2; no clear D. Germline-derived CDR1 and CDR2 are SGHTA and FQGNSA. The CDR3 is 13 residues long. The germline V and J ends were trimmed by 1 base and 8 bases, with 8 bases remaining between them. The chain's CDR3 is CASSLEEWGELFF. The CDR3 coding sequence is TGTGCCAGCAGCTTAGAGGAGTGGGGGGAGCTGTTTTTT. Using reference TRBV7-2 and TRBJ2-2 for the parts outside the CDR3, the full variable domain is GAGVSQSPSNKVTEKGKDVELRCDPISGHTALYWYRQSLGQGLEFLIYFQGNSAPDKSGLPSDRFSAERTGGSVSTLTIQRTQQEDSAVYLCASSLEEWGELFFGEGSRLTVL.

This clonotype was detected only a few times. The chain joins TRBV4-2 to TRBJ2-1; D remains unclear. V gave up 0 bases and J gave up 8 bases, with 17 bases separating them. This CDR3 region has 16 residues. Germline CDR1 reads LGHNA; CDR2 reads YNFKEQ. The CDR3 DNA reads as TGTGCCAGCAGCCAAGAGTCCGGCGTTCGTTCCGATGAGCAGTTCTTC. It encodes CASSQESGVRSDEQFF.

V gene TRBV3-1 combines with J gene TRBJ2-7; TRBD1 matches 7 bases. CDR1 and CDR2 (germline): LGHDT, YNNKEL (reference sequence). Trimming cost V 1 base and J 0 bases; bases outside gene matches: 9. This CDR3 has 17 amino acids. The CDR3 region has the DNA TGTGCCAGCAGCCAAGGATTTTCGACAGGGTACTCCTACGAGCAGTACTTC. Its translation is CASSQGFSTGYSYEQYF.

This clonotype was picked up a small number of times. This sequence joins TRBV12-3 or TRBV12-4 and TRBJ2-7, with 7 bases identical to TRBD1. The CDR3 consists of 19 residues. V was clipped by 8 bases and J by 3 bases; unmatched bases: 25. The CDR3 coding sequence is TGTGCCAGCCGATTGATACCGAAGGGACAGAAGGGATTCAGCTACGAGCAGTACTTC. This encodes CASRLIPKGQKGFSYEQYF.

In this sample, this clonotype turned up many times. Here the CDR3 DNA reads TGTGCCAGCAGCTTGGGGACTAGCGGCAAGCAGTTCTTC. Its translation: CASSLGTSGKQFF. The chain links TRBV7-2 to TRBJ2-1, with 11 bases that match TRBD2. This CDR3 spans 13 amino acids. The germline V gene encodes CDR1 SGHTA and CDR2 FQGNSA. Trimming removed 3 bases from V and 11 bases from J; junction bases left unmatched: 3.